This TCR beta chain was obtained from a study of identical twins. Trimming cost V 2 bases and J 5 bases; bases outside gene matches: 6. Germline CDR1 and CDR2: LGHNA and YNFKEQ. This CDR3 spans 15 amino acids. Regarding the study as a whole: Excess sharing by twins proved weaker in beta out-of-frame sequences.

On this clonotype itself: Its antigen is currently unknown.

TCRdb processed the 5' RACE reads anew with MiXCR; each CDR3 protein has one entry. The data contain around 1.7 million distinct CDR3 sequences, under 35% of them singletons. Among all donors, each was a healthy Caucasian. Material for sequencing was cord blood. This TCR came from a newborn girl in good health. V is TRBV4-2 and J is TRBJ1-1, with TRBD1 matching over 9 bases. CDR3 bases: TGTGCCAGCAGCCAAATGGGGACAGGGTGGACTGAAGCTTTCTTT. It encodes CASSQMGTGWTEAFF.